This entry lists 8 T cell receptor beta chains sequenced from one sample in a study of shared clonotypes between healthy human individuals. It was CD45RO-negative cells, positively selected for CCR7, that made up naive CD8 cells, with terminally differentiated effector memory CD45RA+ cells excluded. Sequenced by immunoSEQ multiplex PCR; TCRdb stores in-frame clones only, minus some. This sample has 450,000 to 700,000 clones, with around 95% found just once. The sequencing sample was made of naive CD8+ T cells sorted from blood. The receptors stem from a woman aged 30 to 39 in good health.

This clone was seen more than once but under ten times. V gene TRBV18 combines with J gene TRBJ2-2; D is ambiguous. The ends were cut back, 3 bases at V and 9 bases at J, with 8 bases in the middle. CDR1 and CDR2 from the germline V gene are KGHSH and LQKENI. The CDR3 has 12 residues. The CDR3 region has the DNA TGTGCCAGCTCACCGATGTTAAGGGAGCTGTTTTTT. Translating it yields CASSPMLRELFF.

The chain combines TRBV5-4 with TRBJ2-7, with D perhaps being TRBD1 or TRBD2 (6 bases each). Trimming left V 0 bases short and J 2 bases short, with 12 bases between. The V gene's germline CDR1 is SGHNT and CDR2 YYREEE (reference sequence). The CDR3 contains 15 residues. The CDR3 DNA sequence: TGTGCCAGCAGCTTGGGGGGGGCCTCAGCCTACGAGCAGTACTTC. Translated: CASSLGGASAYEQYF. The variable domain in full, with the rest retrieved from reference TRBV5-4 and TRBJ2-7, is ETGVTQSPTHLIKTRGQQVTLRCSSQSGHNTVSWYQQALGQGPQFIFQYYREEENGRGNFPPRFSGLQFPNYSSELNVNALELDDSALYLCASSLGGASAYEQYFGPGTRLTVT.

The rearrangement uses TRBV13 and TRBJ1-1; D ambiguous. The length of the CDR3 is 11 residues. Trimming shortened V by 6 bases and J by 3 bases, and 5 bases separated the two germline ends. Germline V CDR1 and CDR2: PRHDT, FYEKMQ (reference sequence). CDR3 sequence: CASSPHTEAFF. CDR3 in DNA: TGTGCCAGCAGTCCGCACACTGAAGCTTTCTTT.

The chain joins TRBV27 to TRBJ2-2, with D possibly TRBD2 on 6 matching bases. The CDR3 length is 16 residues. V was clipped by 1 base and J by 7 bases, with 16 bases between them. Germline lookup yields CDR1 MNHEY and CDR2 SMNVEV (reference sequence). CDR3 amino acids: CASSLFRGKKNGELFF. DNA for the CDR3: TGTGCCAGCAGTTTATTTCGCGGGAAAAAGAACGGGGAGCTGTTTTTT.

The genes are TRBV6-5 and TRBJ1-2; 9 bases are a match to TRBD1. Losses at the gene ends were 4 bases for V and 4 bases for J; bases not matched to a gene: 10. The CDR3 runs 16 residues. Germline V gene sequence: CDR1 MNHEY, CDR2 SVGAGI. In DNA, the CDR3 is TGTGCCAGCAGTTCACACCCGGGACAGGGAACCTATGGCTACACCTTC. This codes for CASSSHPGQGTYGYTF.

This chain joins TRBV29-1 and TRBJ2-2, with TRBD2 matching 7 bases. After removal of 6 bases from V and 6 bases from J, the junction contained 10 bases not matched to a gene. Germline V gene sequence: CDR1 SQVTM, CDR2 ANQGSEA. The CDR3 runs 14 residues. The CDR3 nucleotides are TGCAGCGTCCCAGGTCCGGGAGGACCCGGGGAGCTGTTTTTT. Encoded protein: CSVPGPGGPGELFF.

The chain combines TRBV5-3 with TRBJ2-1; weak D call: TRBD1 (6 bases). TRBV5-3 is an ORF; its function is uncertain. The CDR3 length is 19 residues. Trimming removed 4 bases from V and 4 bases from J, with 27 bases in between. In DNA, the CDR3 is TGTGCCAGAAGCCCCGCGACAGGAGAGCTAAGAGGCCCTTACAATGAGCAGTTCTTC. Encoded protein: CARSPATGELRGPYNEQFF.

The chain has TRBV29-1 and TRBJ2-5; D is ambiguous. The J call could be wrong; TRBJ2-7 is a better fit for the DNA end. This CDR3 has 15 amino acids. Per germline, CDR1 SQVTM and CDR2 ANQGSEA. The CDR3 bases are TGCAGCGTTGAAGAGAAGGGCGGAATTACCTACGAGCAGTACTTC. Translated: CSVEEKGGITYEQYF.